Each of the 19 T cell receptor beta chains below was sequenced from the same sample in a study of blood T cell repertoires in COVID-19. The method was immunoSEQ multiplex PCR; TCRdb's version includes in-frame clones alone and lacks a portion of them. Of 130,000 to 150,000 clones in the sample, around 82% were seen once. Sequencing was done on a sample of peripheral blood. The receptors shown here come from a man aged 60 to 69 with acute or convalescent COVID-19.

The chain employs TRBV15 and TRBJ1-5; the D is unclear. The CDR3 sequence is 13 residues long. Trimming removed 0 bases at V and 7 bases at J, with 7 bases between. Germline CDR1 LNHNV, CDR2 YYDKDF (reference sequence). This CDR3 reads CATSRETSQPQHF. DNA for the CDR3: TGTGCCACCAGCAGAGAGACATCCCAGCCCCAGCATTTT.

This clone was seen a single time. The J gene is TRBJ2-7, the V gene TRBV10-3; maybe TRBD1 (5 bases). There are 15 residues in the CDR3. Germline CDR1 ENHRY, CDR2 SYGVKD. The germline V and J ends were trimmed by 1 base and 1 base, with 11 bases remaining between them. DNA of the CDR3: TGTGCCATCAGTGAGTATTCAGGACAATCCTACGAGCAGTACTTC. It translates to CAISEYSGQSYEQYF.

The chain couples TRBV30 to TRBJ2-7, with 15 bases that match TRBD2. The germline CDR1 and CDR2 sequences are GTSNPN and SVGIG (reference sequence). The CDR3 spans 14 residues. With 2 bases clipped from V and 6 bases from J, the junction kept 2 bases outside the gene matches. This CDR3 is CAWSTGLAGGEQYF. DNA for the CDR3: TGTGCCTGGAGTACGGGACTAGCGGGAGGCGAGCAGTACTTC.

V and J are TRBV7-9 and TRBJ2-1; D gene uncertain. Germline V gives CDR1 SEHNR, CDR2 FQNEAQ (reference sequence). Trimming removed 1 base from V and 8 bases from J, with 12 bases in between. The CDR3 has 14 residues. DNA for the CDR3: TGTGCCAGCAGCTTAGAAGAGACATTCCATGAGCAGTTCTTC. Translating gives CASSLEETFHEQFF. Full variable domain (remainder filled in from reference TRBV7-9 and TRBJ2-1): DTGVSQNPRHKITKRGQNVTFRCDPISEHNRLYWYRQTLGQGPEFLTYFQNEAQLEKSRLLSDRFSAERPKGSFSTLEIQRTEQGDSAMYLCASSLEETFHEQFFGPGTRLTVL.

V usage is TRBV3-1 (or the pseudogene TRBV3-2) and J usage is TRBJ2-7; weak D call: TRBD2 (6 bases). Germline V gene lookup returns CDR1 LGHDT and CDR2 YNNKEL (reference sequence). V gave up 6 bases and J gave up 0 bases, with 9 bases separating them. This CDR3 contains 13 residues. CDR3 nucleotide sequence: TGTGCCAGCAGTCGGAGGGCCTCCTACGAGCAGTACTTC. Amino acids: CASSRRASYEQYF.

This clone was seen just once. This chain connects TRBV7-3 to TRBJ2-2; possible D gene TRBD2, 6 bases. Germline V lookup: CDR1 SGHTA, CDR2 FQGTGA. V dropped 1 base and J dropped 6 bases, with 12 bases sitting between them. The CDR3 consists of 15 residues. CDR3 in amino acids: CASSLRASASGELFF. DNA of the CDR3: TGTGCCAGCAGCTTAAGGGCTAGCGCCTCCGGGGAGCTGTTTTTT.

The rearrangement uses TRBV25-1 and TRBJ1-2; D is perhaps TRBD1 (6 bases). The germline gives CDR1 MGHDK, CDR2 SYGVNS. V was clipped by 8 bases and J by 0 bases, with 19 bases between them. CDR3 length: 16 residues. The CDR3 nucleotides are TGTGCCAGCCAGAAGGGGGGGGGATCCCCTAACTATGGCTACACCTTC. Translation gives CASQKGGGSPNYGYTF.

This CDR3 reads CASSPRQVRETQYF. The CDR3 region has the DNA TGTGCCAGCAGTCCCCGACAGGTCCGGGAGACCCAGTACTTC. The gene calls are TRBV28 and TRBJ2-5; a possible D gene is TRBD1 (6 bases). In germline, CDR1 is MDHEN, CDR2 SYDVKM. The CDR3 has 14 residues. V was pared by 5 bases and J by 5 bases, with 15 bases between.

The chain recombines TRBV7-8 with TRBJ2-3, with a possible D match to TRBD2 (5 bases). Trimming took 5 bases from V and 2 from J, leaving 20 bases between them. There are 17 residues in the CDR3. Germline lookup yields CDR1 SGHVS and CDR2 FQNEAQ. The CDR3 bases are TGTGCCAGCAGCCGAAGCGATTGGGCGGGTCCCACAGATACGCAGTATTTT. It translates to CASSRSDWAGPTDTQYF.

The chain combines TRBV4-1 with TRBJ2-3; D not resolved. The CDR3 runs to 15 residues. The germline V gene encodes CDR1 MGHRA and CDR2 YSYEKL. Trimming cost V 1 base and J 0 bases, with 8 bases left between them. The CDR3 protein is CASSQGISSTDTQYF. As DNA, the CDR3 is TGCGCCAGCAGCCAAGGTATCTCTAGCACAGATACGCAGTATTTT.

This clone was counted a single time. J is TRBJ1-4 and V is TRBV18; 7 bases match TRBD1. V was pared by 0 bases and J by 5 bases, with 0 bases of the junction left unmatched. The CDR3 consists of 14 residues. Germline V gene sequence: CDR1 KGHSH, CDR2 LQKENI. The CDR3 bases are TGTGCCAGCTCACCACCGACAGGGAATGAAAAACTGTTTTTT. This translates into CASSPPTGNEKLFF.

The chain combines TRBV28 with TRBJ2-7; 14 nucleotides match TRBD2. This CDR3 is 16 amino acids long. Looked up from germline, CDR1 is MDHEN and CDR2 is SYDVKM. The V gene end was trimmed by 4 bases and the J gene end by 4 bases; junction bases not matched to a gene: 6. CDR3: CASSSSGTSGRYEQYF. CDR3 DNA: TGTGCCAGCAGTTCCTCCGGGACTAGCGGGAGATACGAGCAGTACTTC.

The chain carries TRBV4-1 and TRBJ1-5; 8 bases are a match to TRBD1. The J segment lost 3 bases and the V segment lost 3 bases, leaving 1 base of the junction unmatched. The CDR3 has 14 residues. Germline V gives CDR1 MGHRA, CDR2 YSYEKL. CDR3 in amino acids: CASSQDRVNQPQHF. In DNA form, the CDR3 reads TGCGCCAGCAGCCAGGACAGGGTCAATCAGCCCCAGCATTTT.

This clone was seen more than once but under ten times. The chain couples TRBV9 to TRBJ2-2; 11 bases line up with TRBD1. The trim removed 3 bases at V and 5 bases at J, leaving 6 bases unmatched. The CDR3 sequence is 16 residues long. Germline loops: CDR1 SGDLS, CDR2 YYNGEE. CDR3 in DNA: TGTGCCAGCAGCGCCGGGACAGGGGGATTTACCGGGGAGCTGTTTTTT. This codes for CASSAGTGGFTGELFF. Variable domain in full (rest from reference TRBV9 and TRBJ2-2): DSGVTQTPKHLITATGQRVTLRCSPRSGDLSVYWYQQSLDQGLQFLIQYYNGEERAKGNILERFSAQQFPDLHSELNLSSLELGDSALYFCASSAGTGGFTGELFFGEGSRLTVL.

V is TRBV7-3 and J is TRBJ2-4; a weak D match, TRBD1 (5 bases). Germline loops: CDR1 SGHTA, CDR2 FQGTGA. There are 17 residues in the CDR3. Trimming left V 5 bases short and J 0 bases short, with 17 bases between. CDR3 coding DNA: TGTGCCAGCAGCACCCCTATGGCAGGGCTAGCCAAAAACATTCAGTACTTC. Its protein is CASSTPMAGLAKNIQYF.

This sequence joins TRBV6-6 and TRBJ2-1; the D gene is possibly TRBD2 (7 bases). Trimming left V 6 bases short and J 4 bases short, with 19 bases between. The CDR3 contains 16 residues. Germline CDR1 reads MNHNY; CDR2 reads SVGAGI (reference sequence). CDR3 nucleotide sequence: TGTGCCAGCAGGTCGGCGGGGGCAGAAGATTACAATGAGCAGTTCTTC. The encoded protein is CASRSAGAEDYNEQFF.

The chain is built from TRBV19 and TRBJ1-1; the match to TRBD1 covers 9 bases. V lost 4 bases to trimming and J lost 6 bases; unmatched junction nucleotides: 6. This CDR3 has 14 residues. Germline V CDR1 and CDR2: LNHDA, SQIVND (reference sequence). CDR3 loop: CASSTLTGGAEAFF. CDR3 DNA sequence: TGTGCCAGTAGTACGCTGACAGGGGGTGCTGAAGCTTTCTTT.

V gene TRBV11-3 combines with J gene TRBJ2-1, with 13 bases identical to TRBD2. Trimming removed 5 bases from V and 6 bases from J; junction bases left unmatched: 4. The germline V gene encodes CDR1 SGHNT and CDR2 YENEEA. The CDR3 sequence is 15 residues long. In nucleotides, the CDR3 is TGTGCCAGCAGCCTAGGACTAGCGGGAGTCAATGAGCAGTTCTTC. This codes for CASSLGLAGVNEQFF.

The gene calls are TRBV6-1 and TRBJ1-3, with D uncertain. The CDR3 loop spans 16 amino acids. V dropped 1 base and J dropped 0 bases, with 10 bases sitting between them. Germline assignment: CDR1 MNHNS and CDR2 SASEGT. The CDR3 sequence is CASSEGRIDSGNTIYF. DNA of the CDR3: TGTGCCAGCAGTGAAGGCAGGATCGACTCTGGAAACACCATATATTTT.